Listed below are T cell receptor beta chains from one sample, sequenced in a study of blood T cell repertoires in COVID-19. Assay used: immunoSEQ multiplex PCR; TCRdb lists only in-frame clones, some missing. The sample yields 250,000 to 350,000 clones, 84% seen once. The specimen was peripheral blood. These receptors came from a human donor with COVID-19, enrolled during active disease. The donor label of this sample is uncertain. Each CDR3 is given with its conserved first and last residue. D genes are given only for firm matches. A clone size is listed for some rows: how often the clone was seen (once, few, many), or a class if it is expanded.

j_gene | abundance | d_gene | v_gene | CDR3aa | CDR3nt
TRBJ1-4 | . | . | TRBV9 | CASSEGIDNEKLFF | TGTGCCAGCAGCGAGGGGATTGATAATGAAAAACTGTTTTTT
TRBJ2-7 | . | . | TRBV19 | CASRSGPPSYEQYF | TGTGCCAGTCGTAGCGGTCCTCCTTCCTACGAGCAGTACTTC
TRBJ1-6 | . | TRBD1 | TRBV7-2 | CASSLDRVESPLHF | TGTGCCAGCAGCTTGGACAGGGTAGAATCACCCCTCCACTTT
TRBJ2-7 | . | TRBD2 | TRBV3-1/TRBV3-2 | CASLGSGSDEQYF | TGTGCCAGCTTAGGGAGCGGGAGTGACGAGCAGTACTTC
TRBJ1-2 | . | TRBD1 | TRBV19 | CASRPTGTGAGYTF | TGTGCCAGTAGGCCGACCGGGACAGGGGCTGGCTACACCTTC
TRBJ1-2 | . | . | TRBV12-2 | CASRLGGPLPTLGYTF | TGTGCAAGTCGCTTAGGAGGGCCTCTCCCTACTCTTGGCTACACCTTC
TRBJ2-5 | . | TRBD2 | TRBV7-3 | CASSFIPSGQETQYF | TGTGCCAGCAGCTTCATCCCTAGCGGACAAGAGACCCAGTACTTC
TRBJ1-1 | . | . | TRBV6-5 | CASRLEQTHTEAFF | TGTGCCAGCAGGTTGGAACAGACCCACACTGAAGCTTTCTTT
TRBJ1-4 | . | TRBD1 | TRBV20-1 | CSASPRGWATNEKLFF | TGCAGTGCTAGTCCCAGGGGGTGGGCGACTAATGAAAAACTGTTTTTT
TRBJ1-1 | once | . | TRBV28 | CASSSDRVEAFF | TGTGCCAGCAGTTCCGACAGAGTTGAAGCTTTCTTT
TRBJ2-5 | . | TRBD1 | TRBV11-1 | CASSRDRGETQYF | TGTGCCAGCAGCCGGGACAGGGGTGAGACCCAGTACTTC
TRBJ1-1 | . | . | TRBV6-4 | CASSDSRQGKAFF | TGTGCCAGCAGTGACTCGAGGCAGGGAAAAGCTTTCTTT
TRBJ2-1 | . | . | TRBV28 | CASSHQAYNEQFF | TGTGCCAGCAGCCACCAGGCCTACAATGAGCAGTTCTTC
TRBJ2-2 | . | . | TRBV5-1 | CASSLAQGFTGELFF | TGCGCCAGCAGCTTGGCCCAGGGATTCACCGGGGAGCTGTTTTTT
TRBJ1-5 | . | TRBD1 | TRBV18 | CASSPGQGGNQPQHF | TGTGCCAGCTCACCGGGACAGGGAGGCAATCAGCCCCAGCATTTT
TRBJ2-5 | . | . | TRBV15 | CATSRDDAPISRGGETQYF | TGTGCCACCAGCAGAGATGACGCCCCAATTTCGCGGGGTGGGGAGACCCAGTACTTC
TRBJ1-2 | . | TRBD1 | TRBV28 | CASSSPGTGVNYGYTF | TGTGCCAGCAGTTCGCCAGGCACAGGGGTTAACTATGGCTACACCTTC
TRBJ1-2 | . | TRBD1 | TRBV18 | CASSLRTSTGGDYGYTF | TGTGCCAGCTCACTCCGAACATCGACAGGGGGCGACTATGGCTACACCTTC
TRBJ2-2 | once | TRBD2 | TRBV7-7 | CASSLGLARTNTGELFF | TGTGCTAGCAGCTTAGGACTAGCGCGGACGAACACCGGGGAGCTGTTTTTT
TRBJ2-2 | . | . | TRBV4-1 | CASSQGQGPNTGELFF | TGCGCCAGCAGCCAAGGGCAGGGCCCTAACACCGGGGAGCTGTTTTTT
TRBJ1-2 | . | . | TRBV27 | CASGTGYGYTF | TGTGCCAGCGGGACTGGCTATGGCTACACCTTC
TRBJ1-4 | . | . | TRBV6-5 | CASTRTFNEKLFF | TGTGCCAGCACTAGAACCTTTAATGAAAAACTGTTTTTT
TRBJ2-1 | . | TRBD2 | TRBV6-2/TRBV6-3 | CASSKGAGDNEQFF | TGTGCCAGCAGTAAGGGAGCGGGAGATAATGAGCAGTTCTTC
TRBJ1-1 | . | . | TRBV5-1 | CASGFQANTEAFF | TGCGCCAGCGGTTTTCAGGCGAACACTGAAGCTTTCTTT
TRBJ1-2 | . | TRBD1 | TRBV18 | CASSPGTGVGYGYTF | TGTGCCAGCTCACCCGGGACAGGGGTAGGATATGGCTACACCTTC
TRBJ1-2 | . | TRBD1 | TRBV5-1 | CASSLGDRNYGYTF | TGCGCCAGCAGCTTGGGGGACAGGAACTATGGCTACACCTTC
TRBJ2-2 | . | . | TRBV27 | CASSLRLGLARGTGELFF | TGTGCCAGCAGTTTAAGGCTTGGTCTAGCGAGAGGGACCGGGGAGCTGTTTTTT
TRBJ1-1 | . | . | TRBV4-3 | CASSPRGDTEAFF | TGCGCCAGCAGCCCACGTGGAGACACTGAAGCTTTCTTT
TRBJ2-2 | . | TRBD1 | TRBV28 | CASSFLGTGSGELFF | TGTGCCAGCAGTTTCCTCGGGACAGGGTCCGGGGAGCTGTTTTTT
TRBJ1-4 | . | TRBD1 | TRBV7-6 | CASSLAAGGIEEKLFF | TGTGCCAGCAGCTTAGCAGCAGGGGGCATCGAGGAAAAACTGTTTTTT
TRBJ1-5 | . | TRBD1 | TRBV28 | CASSLIDRGAQPQHF | TGTGCCAGCAGTTTAATAGACAGGGGCGCTCAGCCCCAGCATTTT
TRBJ2-7 | . | TRBD1 | TRBV7-9 | CASSLGGGRLNEQYF | TGTGCCAGCAGCTTAGGAGGGGGCAGGCTAAACGAGCAGTACTTC
TRBJ2-1 | . | TRBD2 | TRBV7-2 | CASSKTSGSGNEQFF | TGTGCCAGCAGCAAGACTAGCGGGAGTGGCAATGAGCAGTTCTTC